This T cell receptor beta chain comes out of a study of OX40 agonist ivuxolimab in advanced cancers. This clone was recorded a few times. Germline CDR1 SQVTM, CDR2 ANQGSEA. V gave up 4 bases and J gave up 5 bases; unmatched junction bases: 6. CDR3 length: 13 amino acids. TCRdb keeps only in-frame clones here, not all; method: immunoSEQ multiplex PCR. This sample yields 55,000 to 85,000 clones, of which 80% are seen a single time; 0.95% to 1.5% belongs to the top ten. The genes are TRBV29-1 and TRBJ2-7; 9 nucleotides agree with TRBD1. The clonotype comes from an adult with an advanced solid tumor such as melanoma, head and neck, liver or kidney cancer. The sample was CD4+ or CD8+ T cells sorted from blood, taken in a trial of the OX40 agonist ivuxolimab. DNA of the CDR3: TGCAGCGTTGTCCGGACAGGGGCCAACGAGCAGTACTTC. It specifies CSVVRTGANEQYF.